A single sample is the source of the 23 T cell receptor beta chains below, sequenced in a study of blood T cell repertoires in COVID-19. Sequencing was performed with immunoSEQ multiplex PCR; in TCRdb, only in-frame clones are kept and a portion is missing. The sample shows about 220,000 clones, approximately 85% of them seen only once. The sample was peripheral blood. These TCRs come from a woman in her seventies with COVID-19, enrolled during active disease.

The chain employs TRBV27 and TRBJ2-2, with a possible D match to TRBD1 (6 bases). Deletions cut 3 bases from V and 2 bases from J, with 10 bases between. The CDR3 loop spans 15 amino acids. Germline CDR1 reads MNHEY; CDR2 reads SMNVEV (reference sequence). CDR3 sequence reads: CASSLAGVNTGELFF. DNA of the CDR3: TGTGCCAGCAGTTTGGCAGGGGTAAACACCGGGGAGCTGTTTTTT.

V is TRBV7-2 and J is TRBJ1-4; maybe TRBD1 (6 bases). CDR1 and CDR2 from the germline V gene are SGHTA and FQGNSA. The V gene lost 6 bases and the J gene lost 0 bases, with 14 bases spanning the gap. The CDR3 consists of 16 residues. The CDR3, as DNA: TGTGCCAGCAGGCTCAACTCAGGGGCAACTAATGAAAAACTGTTTTTT. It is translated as CASRLNSGATNEKLFF. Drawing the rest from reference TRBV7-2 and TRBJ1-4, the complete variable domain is GAGVSQSPSNKVTEKGKDVELRCDPISGHTALYWYRQSLGQGLEFLIYFQGNSAPDKSGLPSDRFSAERTGGSVSTLTIQRTQQEDSAVYLCASRLNSGATNEKLFFGSGTQLSVL.

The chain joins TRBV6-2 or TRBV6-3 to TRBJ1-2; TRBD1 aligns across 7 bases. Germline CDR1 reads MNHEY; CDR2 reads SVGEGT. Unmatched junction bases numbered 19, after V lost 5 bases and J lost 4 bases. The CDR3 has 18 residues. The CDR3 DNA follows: TGTGCCAGCAGTGCGGGCATCGGGACAGTCGACCAGTTCTATGGCTACACCTTC. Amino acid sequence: CASSAGIGTVDQFYGYTF.

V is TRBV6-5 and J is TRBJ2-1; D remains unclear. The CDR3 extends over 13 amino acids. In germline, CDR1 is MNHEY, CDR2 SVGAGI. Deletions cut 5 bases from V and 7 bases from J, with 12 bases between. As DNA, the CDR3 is TGTGCCAGCAGTCCCACATTTATTAATGAGCAGTTCTTC. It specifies CASSPTFINEQFF.

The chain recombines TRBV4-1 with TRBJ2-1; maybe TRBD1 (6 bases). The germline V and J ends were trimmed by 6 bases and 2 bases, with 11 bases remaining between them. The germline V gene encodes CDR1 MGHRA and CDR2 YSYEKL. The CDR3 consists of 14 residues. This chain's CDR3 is CASSPGQTYNEQFF. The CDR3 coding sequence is TGCGCCAGCAGTCCCGGACAGACCTACAATGAGCAGTTCTTC.

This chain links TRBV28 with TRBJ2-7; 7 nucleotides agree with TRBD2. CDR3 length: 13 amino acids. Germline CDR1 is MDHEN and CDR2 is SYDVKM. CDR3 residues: CAAGRENPYEQYF. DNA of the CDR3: TGTGCGGCGGGGCGGGAGAATCCCTACGAGCAGTACTTC.

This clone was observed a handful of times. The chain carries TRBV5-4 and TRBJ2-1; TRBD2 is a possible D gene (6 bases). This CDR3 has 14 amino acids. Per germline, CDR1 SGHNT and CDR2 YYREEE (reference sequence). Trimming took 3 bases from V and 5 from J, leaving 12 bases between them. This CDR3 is CASSSPGLNNEQFF. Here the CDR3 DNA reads TGTGCCAGCAGCTCGCCGGGACTTAACAATGAGCAGTTCTTC.

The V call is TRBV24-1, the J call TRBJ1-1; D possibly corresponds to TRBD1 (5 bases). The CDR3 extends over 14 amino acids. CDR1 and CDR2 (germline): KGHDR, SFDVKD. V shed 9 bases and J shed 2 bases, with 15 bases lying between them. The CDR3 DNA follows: TGTGCCACCCGCCCCACCCAGGGAAACACTGAAGCTTTCTTT. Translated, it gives CATRPTQGNTEAFF.

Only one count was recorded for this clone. CDR3 sequence: CASSSSLGGQETQYF. CDR3 in DNA: TGTGCCAGCAGCTCTAGCCTGGGGGGACAAGAGACCCAGTACTTC. The V call is TRBV9, the J call TRBJ2-5; a possible D gene is TRBD2 (6 bases). Germline-derived CDR1 and CDR2 are SGDLS and YYNGEE. With 4 bases removed from V and 2 bases from J, the gap between germline ends came to 15 bases. The CDR3 consists of 15 residues.

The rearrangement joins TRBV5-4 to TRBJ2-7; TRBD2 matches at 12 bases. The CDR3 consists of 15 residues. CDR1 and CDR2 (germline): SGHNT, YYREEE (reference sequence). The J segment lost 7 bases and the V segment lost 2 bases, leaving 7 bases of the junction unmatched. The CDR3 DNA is TGTGCCAGCAGCTTTCCTAGCGGGAGGGCCGGGGAGCAGTACTTC. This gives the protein CASSFPSGRAGEQYF. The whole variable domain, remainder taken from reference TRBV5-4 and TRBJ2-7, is ETGVTQSPTHLIKTRGQQVTLRCSSQSGHNTVSWYQQALGQGPQFIFQYYREEENGRGNFPPRFSGLQFPNYSSELNVNALELDDSALYLCASSFPSGRAGEQYFGPGTRLTVT.

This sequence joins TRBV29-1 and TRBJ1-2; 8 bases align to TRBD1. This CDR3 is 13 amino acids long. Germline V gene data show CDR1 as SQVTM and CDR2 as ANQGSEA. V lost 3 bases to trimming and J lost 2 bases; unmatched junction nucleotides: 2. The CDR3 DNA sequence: TGCAGCGTTGACCGACAGGGGAACTATGGCTACACCTTC. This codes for CSVDRQGNYGYTF.

The CDR3 region has the DNA TGTGCCAGTAAGGCGGAGACAGGCGCCTCTGGGGCCAACGTCCTGACTTTC. Translating it yields CASKAETGASGANVLTF. V usage is TRBV19 and J usage is TRBJ2-6; the D gene is possibly TRBD1 (6 bases). Germline V lookup: CDR1 LNHDA, CDR2 SQIVND (reference sequence). There are 17 residues in the CDR3. V lost 7 bases, J lost 0 bases, and 16 bases lay in between.

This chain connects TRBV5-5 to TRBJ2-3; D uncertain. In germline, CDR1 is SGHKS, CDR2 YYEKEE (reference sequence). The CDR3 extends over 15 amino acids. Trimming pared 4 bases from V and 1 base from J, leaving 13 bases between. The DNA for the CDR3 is TGTGCCAGCAGCCAAAACGGGTACCGCACAGATACGCAGTATTTT. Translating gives CASSQNGYRTDTQYF.

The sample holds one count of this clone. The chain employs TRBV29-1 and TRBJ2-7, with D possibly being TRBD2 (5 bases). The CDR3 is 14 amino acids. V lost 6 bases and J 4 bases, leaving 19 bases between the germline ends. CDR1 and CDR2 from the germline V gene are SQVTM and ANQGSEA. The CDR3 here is CSVRRGSESYEQYF. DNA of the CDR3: TGCAGCGTCCGCAGAGGGTCTGAGTCTTACGAGCAGTACTTC.

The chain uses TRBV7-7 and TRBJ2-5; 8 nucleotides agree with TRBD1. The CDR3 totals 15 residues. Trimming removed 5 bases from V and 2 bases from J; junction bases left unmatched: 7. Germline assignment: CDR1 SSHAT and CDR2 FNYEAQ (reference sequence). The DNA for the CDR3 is TGTGCCAGCAGCCCTGGTGGGACAGGTCAAGAGACCCAGTACTTC. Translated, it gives CASSPGGTGQETQYF.

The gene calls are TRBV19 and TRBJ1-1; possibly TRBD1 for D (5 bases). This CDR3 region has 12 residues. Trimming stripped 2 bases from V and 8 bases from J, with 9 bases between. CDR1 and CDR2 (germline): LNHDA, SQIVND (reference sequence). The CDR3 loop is CASSIRGTEAFF. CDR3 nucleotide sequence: TGTGCCAGTAGTATAAGGGGAACCGAAGCTTTCTTT.

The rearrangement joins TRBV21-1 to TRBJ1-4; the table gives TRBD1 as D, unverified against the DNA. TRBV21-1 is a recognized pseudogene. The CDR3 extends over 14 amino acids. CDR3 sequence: CASSIRSGDEKLFF. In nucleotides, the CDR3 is TGTGCCAGCAGCATTCGGTCAGGGGACGAAAAACTGTTTTTT.

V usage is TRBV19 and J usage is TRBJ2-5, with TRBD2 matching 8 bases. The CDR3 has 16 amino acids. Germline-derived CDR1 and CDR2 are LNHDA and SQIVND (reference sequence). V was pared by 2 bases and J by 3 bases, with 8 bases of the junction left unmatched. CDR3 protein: CASSINRLAQEETQYF. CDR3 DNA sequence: TGTGCCAGTAGTATAAATCGACTAGCGCAAGAAGAGACCCAGTACTTC.

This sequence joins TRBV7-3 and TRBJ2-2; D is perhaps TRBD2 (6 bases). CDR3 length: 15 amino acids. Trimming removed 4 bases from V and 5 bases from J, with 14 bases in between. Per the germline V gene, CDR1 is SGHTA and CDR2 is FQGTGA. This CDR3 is CASSSSGTETGELFF. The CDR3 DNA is TGTGCCAGCAGCTCCTCCGGGACTGAGACCGGGGAGCTGTTTTTT.

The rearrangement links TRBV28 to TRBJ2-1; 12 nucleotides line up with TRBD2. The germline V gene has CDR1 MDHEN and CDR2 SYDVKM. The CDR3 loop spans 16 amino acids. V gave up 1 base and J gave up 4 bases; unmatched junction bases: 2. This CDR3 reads CASSLFLAGGYNEQFF. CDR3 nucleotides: TGTGCCAGCAGTTTATTTCTAGCGGGAGGGTACAATGAGCAGTTCTTC.

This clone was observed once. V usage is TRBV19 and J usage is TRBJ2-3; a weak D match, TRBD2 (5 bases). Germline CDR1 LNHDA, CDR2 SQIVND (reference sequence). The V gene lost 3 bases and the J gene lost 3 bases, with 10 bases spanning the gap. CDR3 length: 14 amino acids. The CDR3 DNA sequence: TGTGCCAGTAGTATTCCGGGAAGTACAGATACGCAGTATTTT. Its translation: CASSIPGSTDTQYF.

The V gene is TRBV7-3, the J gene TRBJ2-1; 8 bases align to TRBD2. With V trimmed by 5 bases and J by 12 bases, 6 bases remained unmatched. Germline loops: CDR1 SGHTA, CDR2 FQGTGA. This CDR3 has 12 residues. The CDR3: CASSLSGERQFF. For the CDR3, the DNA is TGTGCCAGCAGCCTTAGCGGGGAAAGGCAGTTCTTC.

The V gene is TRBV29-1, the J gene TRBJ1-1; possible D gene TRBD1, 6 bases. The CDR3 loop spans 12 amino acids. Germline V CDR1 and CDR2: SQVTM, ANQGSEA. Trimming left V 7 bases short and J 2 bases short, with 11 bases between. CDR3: CSARDINTEAFF. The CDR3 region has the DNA TGCAGCGCCAGGGACATCAACACTGAAGCTTTCTTT.